Below are 5 T cell receptor beta chains sequenced from a single sample in a study of cytomegalovirus exposure and HLA in healthy donors (dated by TCRdb to 2016 to 2017). Library method: the immunoSEQ multiplex PCR assay. For the multiplex PCR, a mixture combining 60 forward primers for TCR Vbeta segments and 13 reverse primers for TCR Jbeta segments was used. TCRdb mirrors the immuneACCESS table, restricted to in-frame sequences. Some clones are absent from its copies; in checked studies, under half trace to an unresolved V gene, and the reason for the others is unknown. The sample profile shows approximately 150,000 clones; about 88% of them were found once. Just over 2.5% of the sample is in the top ten clones. Sequencing was performed on PBMCs. These TCRs come from a man under 40 in good health and CMV-seropositive.

The chain employs TRBV15 and TRBJ1-4, with 7 positions matching TRBD1. The CDR3 loop spans 15 amino acids. Trimming removed 5 bases from V and 5 bases from J; junction bases left unmatched: 8. Looked up from germline, CDR1 is LNHNV and CDR2 is YYDKDF (reference sequence). The CDR3 reads CATSVRGQQNEKLFF. For the CDR3, the DNA is TGTGCCACCAGCGTAAGGGGACAGCAAAATGAAAAACTGTTTTTT.

As concerns this clone: It is likely a read error, because the conserved phenylalanine at the end of the CDR3 is missing. The DNA is omitted, as the CDR3 cannot be located on it reliably, and the CDR3 follows TCRdb's listing. J is TRBJ2-7 and V is TRBV6-4; TRBD2, the table's D call, was not compared with the DNA. The CDR3 extends over 8 residues, inclusive of both ends. Per the germline V gene, CDR1 is MRHNA and CDR2 is SNTAGT. This CDR3 is CASSDAFA.

CDR3 DNA: TGTGCCAGTGAGGGACAGGGTTCTTCCGAGCAGTACTTC. Translating gives CASEGQGSSEQYF. The chain recombines TRBV6-1 with TRBJ2-7; 9 nucleotides line up with TRBD1. This CDR3 contains 13 residues. The germline gives CDR1 MNHNS, CDR2 SASEGT. V gave up 9 bases and J gave up 6 bases; unmatched junction bases: 9.

The CDR3 DNA reads as TGCAGCGTTGGACTAGCGGGTGGTGAGCAGTACGTC. The encoded protein is CSVGLAGGEQYV. The chain uses TRBV29-1 and TRBJ2-7; 10 nucleotides align to TRBD2. The CDR3 has 12 amino acids. The ends lost 4 bases at V and 7 bases at J; junction bases unmatched: 4. From germline, CDR1 is SQVTM and CDR2 ANQGSEA.

The chain is built from TRBV10-2 and TRBJ2-7; 7 nucleotides line up with TRBD1. This CDR3 is built from 14 residues. After removal of 8 bases from V and 3 bases from J, the junction contained 10 bases not matched to a gene. Germline CDR1 WSHSY, CDR2 SAAADI. The CDR3 here is CASGLGQYFYEQYF. For the CDR3, the DNA is TGCGCCAGCGGCCTGGGACAGTATTTCTACGAGCAGTACTTC.